Listed here are 14 T cell receptor beta chains from one sample, sequenced in a study of T-cell reconstitution after alpha-beta-depleted transplantation in children. Unique molecular identifiers were built into the TCRbeta library. Via MiXCR, TCRdb re-called the PCR reads, giving one row per CDR3 protein. There are hundreds of thousands of distinct CDR3 sequences in the sample; around 17% occur only once, and approximately 1% lies in the top ten. Sequencing used PBMCs from the stem cell graft donor, obtained from the stem cell graft. The receptors here all came from a human donor who donated a stem cell graft to a child with acute myeloid leukemia.

This sequence joins TRBV20-1 and TRBJ1-1; D not certain. CDR3 length: 13 amino acids. Germline V gives CDR1 DFQATT, CDR2 SNEGSKA (reference sequence). Trimming left V 1 base short and J 6 bases short, with 12 bases between. The CDR3 region is CSARAPSYSEAFF. In DNA, the CDR3 is TGCAGTGCTAGAGCCCCTTCATACTCTGAAGCTTTCTTT.

A few counts support this clonotype. CDR3 sequence reads: CASSSLWGRTNSYGYTF. CDR3 sequence (DNA): TGTGCCAGCAGCTCCCTGTGGGGACGGACGAACTCTTATGGCTACACCTTC. J is TRBJ1-2 and V is TRBV7-2; D possibly corresponds to TRBD1 (5 bases). Germline V lookup: CDR1 SGHTA, CDR2 FQGNSA. The CDR3 is 17 residues long. V lost 4 bases, J lost 5 bases, and 23 bases lay in between.

This chain connects TRBV6-5 to TRBJ2-6, with D possibly TRBD2 on 5 matching bases. The CDR3 covers 19 residues. V was shortened by 0 bases and J by 4 bases, with 19 bases between the two germline ends. Germline V gene data show CDR1 as MNHEY and CDR2 as SVGAGI. The CDR3 DNA reads TGTGCCAGCAGTTACTCGAACCCCCTGGACTGGAACGGGGCCAACGTCCTGACTTTC. Translated: CASSYSNPLDWNGANVLTF.

This clonotype has at least ten counts. V is TRBV5-1 and J is TRBJ2-7, with a tentative D call TRBD1 (6 bases). With 0 bases removed from V and 0 bases from J, the gap between germline ends came to 10 bases. In germline, CDR1 is SGHRS, CDR2 YFSETQ. This CDR3 spans 15 amino acids. CDR3 in amino acids: CASSLASDSSYEQYF. The DNA of the CDR3 is TGCGCCAGCAGCTTGGCCTCGGACAGCTCCTACGAGCAGTACTTC.

This rearrangement joins TRBV12-3 or TRBV12-4 to TRBJ2-3; perhaps TRBD2 as D (6 bases). The V end lost 2 bases, the J end lost 3 bases, and 9 bases lay between the germline ends. The length of the CDR3 is 14 residues. The CDR3 nucleotides read TGTGCCAGCAGTTTAAGGGAGGCGACAGATACGCAGTATTTT. Translating gives CASSLREATDTQYF.

This clonotype was detected ten times or more. The J gene is TRBJ1-2, the V gene TRBV29-1; D is unclear. The CDR3 sequence is 13 residues long. CDR1 is SQVTM and CDR2 is ANQGSEA in the germline V gene. V lost 4 bases and J 5 bases, leaving 14 bases between the germline ends. The CDR3 region has the DNA TGCAGCGTTGCGGGCCCAGAAGATTATGGCTACACCTTC. Translation: CSVAGPEDYGYTF.

This chain connects TRBV7-2 to TRBJ2-1, with TRBD1 identical over 9 bases. Germline V gene lookup returns CDR1 SGHTA and CDR2 FQGNSA. This CDR3 spans 15 amino acids. V lost 1 base, J lost 5 bases, and 3 bases stayed unmatched. CDR3: CASSLEQGADNEQFF. CDR3 bases: TGTGCCAGCAGCTTAGAACAGGGGGCCGACAATGAGCAGTTCTTC. The variable domain in full, completed from reference TRBV7-2 and TRBJ2-1, reads GAGVSQSPSNKVTEKGKDVELRCDPISGHTALYWYRQSLGQGLEFLIYFQGNSAPDKSGLPSDRFSAERTGGSVSTLTIQRTQQEDSAVYLCASSLEQGADNEQFFGPGTRLTVL.

This clonotype came up many times. The chain has TRBV20-1 and TRBJ1-1; TRBD1 agrees at 12 bases. The CDR3 has 14 residues. Germline trimming cut 6 bases from V and 4 bases from J; bases unmatched to any gene: 6. Germline loops: CDR1 DFQATT, CDR2 SNEGSKA (reference sequence). The CDR3 coding sequence is TGCAGTGCAAGGGACAGGGGGCATGGCACTGAAGCTTTCTTT. This gives the protein CSARDRGHGTEAFF.

The chain has TRBV28 and TRBJ2-7, with D tentatively TRBD1 or TRBD2 (5 bases each). CDR1 is MDHEN and CDR2 is SYDVKM in the germline V gene. The CDR3 runs to 13 residues. V dropped 2 bases and J dropped 12 bases, with 17 bases sitting between them. The CDR3, as DNA: TGTGCCAGCAGTTTACAGGGACCCCTACGTCCGTACTTC. This gives the protein CASSLQGPLRPYF.

The chain is built from TRBV29-1 and TRBJ2-1, with 9 bases identical to TRBD1. Looked up from germline, CDR1 is SQVTM and CDR2 is ANQGSEA. CDR3 size: 15 residues. J gave up 9 bases and V 3 bases, and 12 bases lay outside the gene matches. The CDR3 DNA reads TGCAGCGTTGAGCCGGGACAGGGAGGCTACGCTGAGCAGTTCTTC. Its protein product is CSVEPGQGGYAEQFF.

V is TRBV20-1 and J is TRBJ2-5, with 9 bases identical to TRBD2. V was clipped by 0 bases and J by 1 base; unmatched bases: 9. CDR3 length: 17 residues. Germline V gene sequence: CDR1 DFQATT, CDR2 SNEGSKA (reference sequence). The CDR3 region is CSARDLFSGGLQETQYF. In nucleotides, the CDR3 is TGCAGTGCTAGAGATCTCTTTAGCGGGGGCCTCCAAGAGACCCAGTACTTC.

This clonotype appeared a few times. The V and J genes are TRBV10-3 and TRBJ2-2, with D unclear. This CDR3 comprises 13 residues. Trimming took 0 bases from V and 4 from J, leaving 3 bases between them. The germline V gene encodes CDR1 ENHRY and CDR2 SYGVKD. CDR3 nucleotides: TGTGCCATCAGTGAGTCGGGCACCGGGGAGCTGTTTTTT. This encodes CAISESGTGELFF.

This clonotype was picked up many times. The chain couples TRBV20-1 to TRBJ1-2; TRBD1 matches 7 bases. This CDR3 comprises 14 residues. The ends lost 2 bases at V and 4 bases at J; junction bases unmatched: 7. Germline CDR1 and CDR2: DFQATT and SNEGSKA (reference sequence). CDR3 bases: TGCAGTGCTAGATCGACAGGGAAGGGCTATGGCTACACCTTC. It codes for CSARSTGKGYGYTF.

This clonotype was counted only a few times. This chain joins TRBV5-1 and TRBJ1-1; possibly TRBD1 for D (5 bases). V gave up 0 bases and J gave up 7 bases, with 10 bases separating them. Germline CDR1 and CDR2: SGHRS and YFSETQ. The CDR3 has 13 residues. The CDR3 region is CASSLADRGEAFF. CDR3 sequence (DNA): TGCGCCAGCAGCTTGGCCGACAGAGGTGAAGCTTTCTTT.